A single sample is the source of the 21 T cell receptor beta chains below, sequenced in a study of neurological immune-mediated disorders. TCRdb independently ran MiXCR on the 5' RACE reads; one entry per CDR3 protein. The sample lists about 4,800 distinct CDR3 sequences, 23% occurring once. Sequenced input: CD8+ T cells from blood. The source of these receptors is a woman aged 55-69 years with HTLV-1-associated myelopathy (HAM/TSP).

This chain uses TRBV6-5 with TRBJ2-3, with 12 bases identical to TRBD2. CDR1 and CDR2 from the germline V gene are MNHEY and SVGAGI. The V gene end was trimmed by 5 bases and the J gene end by 6 bases; junction bases not matched to a gene: 3. The CDR3 spans 14 residues. The CDR3 DNA reads as TGTGCCAGCAGTCCCGGACTAGCGGGGGATACGCAGTATTTT. This codes for CASSPGLAGDTQYF.

Only one count was recorded for this clonotype. This chain connects TRBV6-5 to TRBJ2-1, with a tentative D call TRBD2 (6 bases). CDR1 is MNHEY and CDR2 is SVGAGI in the germline V gene. Trimming took 6 bases from V and 4 from J, leaving 19 bases between them. This CDR3 comprises 16 residues. Here the CDR3 DNA reads TGTGCCAGCAGCTTGACTAGTGGGGGATTATACAATGAGCAGTTCTTC. Translated: CASSLTSGGLYNEQFF.

This clonotype has ten or more counts. The J gene is TRBJ2-2, the V gene TRBV20-1; maybe TRBD1 (6 bases). V was shortened by 0 bases and J by 3 bases, with 17 bases between the two germline ends. The CDR3 consists of 17 residues. Germline values: CDR1 DFQATT, CDR2 SNEGSKA (reference sequence). Written as DNA, the CDR3 is TGCAGTGCTAGAGATAATGGGGCAGGGGTGTACACCGGGGAGCTGTTTTTT. Translated: CSARDNGAGVYTGELFF.

This clonotype was picked up a small number of times. This chain links TRBV20-1 with TRBJ1-5; TRBD1 is a possible D gene (5 bases). Per the germline V gene, CDR1 is DFQATT and CDR2 is SNEGSKA (reference sequence). The CDR3 sequence is 15 residues long. The V end lost 0 bases, the J end lost 6 bases, and 15 bases lay between the germline ends. CDR3 amino acids: CSARDSGREAQPQHF. The CDR3 region has the DNA TGCAGTGCTAGAGACAGTGGCAGGGAGGCTCAGCCCCAGCATTTT.

By share, this clonotype counts as medium-sized. CDR3 sequence: CASSYPGGSSYNEQFF. CDR3 nucleotide sequence: TGTGCCAGCAGCTACCCCGGTGGGAGCTCCTACAATGAGCAGTTCTTC. J is TRBJ2-1 and V is TRBV11-2, with D perhaps matching TRBD2 (5 bases). The ends were cut back, 4 bases at V and 0 bases at J, with 13 bases in the middle. The CDR3 sequence is 16 residues long. Germline CDR1 and CDR2: SGHAT and FQNNGV.

The table lists this clonotype with many counts. The chain is built from TRBV29-1 and TRBJ2-1; no definite D call. The CDR3 extends over 12 amino acids. The germline V gene has CDR1 SQVTM and CDR2 ANQGSEA. The germline V and J ends were trimmed by 3 bases and 4 bases, with 7 bases remaining between them. The CDR3 here is CSVEPKYNEQFF. DNA for the CDR3: TGCAGCGTTGAGCCGAAATACAATGAGCAGTTCTTC.

This clonotype was recorded a few times. This chain connects TRBV3-1 to TRBJ2-5, with D unresolved. The V gene's germline CDR1 is LGHDT and CDR2 YNNKEL (reference sequence). This CDR3 comprises 14 residues. Trimming cost V 0 bases and J 2 bases, with 7 bases left between them. The CDR3 loop reads CASSQDHRQETQYF. DNA for the CDR3: TGTGCCAGCAGCCAAGACCACCGTCAAGAGACCCAGTACTTC.

The chain carries TRBV12-3 or TRBV12-4 and TRBJ2-5; 8 bases match TRBD1. This CDR3 is built from 16 residues. After removal of 9 bases from V and 3 bases from J, the junction contained 15 bases not matched to a gene. The CDR3 sequence is CARISTRTGTEETQYF. In DNA form, the CDR3 reads TGTGCCAGAATTTCCACCCGGACAGGGACCGAAGAGACCCAGTACTTC.

In its sample, this clonotype was seen a few times. The CDR3 region is CASSQEREADTQYF. For the CDR3, the DNA is TGTGCCAGCAGCCAAGAGCGGGAGGCAGATACGCAGTATTTT. The chain couples TRBV3-1 to TRBJ2-3; TRBD2 matches 8 bases. Trimming took 0 bases from V and 4 from J; bases not matched to a gene: 0. The length of the CDR3 is 14 residues. Germline loops: CDR1 LGHDT, CDR2 YNNKEL (reference sequence).

This clonotype is judged medium-sized. The chain couples TRBV6-5 to TRBJ1-1; unclear D gene. The CDR3 runs 13 residues. From germline, CDR1 is MNHEY and CDR2 SVGAGI. V dropped 7 bases and J dropped 2 bases, with 11 bases sitting between them. The CDR3 reads CASTISRNTEAFF. CDR3 bases: TGTGCCAGCACCATCTCCCGAAACACTGAAGCTTTCTTT.

This clonotype has at least ten counts. The V call is TRBV7-8, the J call TRBJ2-1; 12 nucleotides align to TRBD2. CDR3 length: 15 residues. CDR1 and CDR2 (germline): SGHVS, FQNEAQ. Trimming removed 4 bases from V and 6 bases from J; junction bases left unmatched: 4. CDR3 DNA: TGTGCCAGCAGCTCCCTAGCGGGGGGGAGCAATGAGCAGTTCTTC. Translating gives CASSSLAGGSNEQFF. The full variable domain, its missing parts supplied by reference TRBV7-8 and TRBJ2-1, is GAGVSQSPRYKVAKRGQDVALRCDPISGHVSLFWYQQALGQGPEFLTYFQNEAQLDKSGLPSDRFFAERPEGSVSTLKIQRTQQEDSAVYLCASSSLAGGSNEQFFGPGTRLTVL.

This clonotype has at least ten counts. The rearrangement joins TRBV2 to TRBJ2-7; D is perhaps TRBD2 (5 bases). Trimming removed 3 bases at V and 0 bases at J, with 12 bases between. CDR1 SNHLY and CDR2 FYNNEI come from the germline V gene. The CDR3 contains 15 residues. CDR3 sequence (DNA): TGTGCCAGCAGTGATGATCTAGCTGGCTCCTACGAGCAGTACTTC. Amino acids: CASSDDLAGSYEQYF.

By its share, this clonotype is medium-sized (0.01 to 0.1%). The chain combines TRBV15 with TRBJ1-2; perhaps TRBD1 as D (5 bases). CDR1 LNHNV and CDR2 YYDKDF come from the germline V gene (reference sequence). The CDR3 loop spans 15 amino acids. Trimming left V 8 bases short and J 4 bases short, with 20 bases between. CDR3 in amino acids: CATLFPPDSIYGYTF. CDR3 DNA: TGTGCCACCCTATTCCCCCCCGACAGTATCTATGGCTACACCTTC.

This clonotype has a count of ten or more. The chain uses TRBV4-1 and TRBJ1-5, with D perhaps TRBD1 (6 bases). Germline CDR1 and CDR2: MGHRA and YSYEKL. The length of the CDR3 is 16 residues. Trimming removed 0 bases from V and 0 bases from J, with 9 bases in between. CDR3 residues: CASSQDQGYSNQPQHF. CDR3 DNA: TGCGCCAGCAGCCAAGATCAGGGGTATAGCAATCAGCCCCAGCATTTT.

The table lists this clonotype with many counts. CDR3 sequence: CASSQEIPRTGITEAFF. CDR3 nucleotide sequence: TGCGCCAGCAGCCAAGAAATCCCCAGGACAGGGATAACTGAAGCTTTCTTT. The rearrangement joins TRBV4-3 to TRBJ1-1; 8 positions agree with TRBD1. V trimming: 0 bases; J trimming: 5 bases; junction bases outside the gene matches: 11. Per germline, CDR1 LGHNA and CDR2 YSLEER. The CDR3 runs to 17 residues.

This clonotype was recorded a few times. The gene calls are TRBV6-5 and TRBJ2-7; 8 bases align to TRBD2. The length of the CDR3 is 15 residues. Germline lookup yields CDR1 MNHEY and CDR2 SVGAGI. V was clipped by 5 bases and J by 3 bases; unmatched bases: 9. This CDR3 is CASSNPLADNYEQYF. The CDR3 DNA reads as TGTGCCAGCAGTAACCCACTAGCGGATAACTACGAGCAGTACTTC.

This clonotype showed up many times. The chain combines TRBV11-2 with TRBJ2-3; unclear D gene. CDR1 SGHAT and CDR2 FQNNGV come from the germline V gene. V was trimmed by 5 bases and J by 0 bases, leaving 3 bases between them. CDR3 length equals 12 residues. The CDR3 loop is CASSQSTDTQYF. CDR3 DNA: TGTGCCAGCAGCCAAAGCACAGATACGCAGTATTTT.

This clonotype was observed at least ten times. V gene TRBV9 combines with J gene TRBJ1-2; D might be TRBD1 (6 bases). The CDR3 covers 13 residues. Trimming shortened V by 4 bases and J by 8 bases, and 15 bases separated the two germline ends. Germline V gives CDR1 SGDLS, CDR2 YYNGEE. The chain's CDR3 is CASSSPGGAGYTF. CDR3 bases: TGTGCCAGCAGCTCCCCCGGGGGCGCAGGCTACACCTTC.

This clonotype was seen only once. The chain uses TRBV7-9 and TRBJ2-1; a weak D match, TRBD1 (6 bases). Trimming left V 5 bases short and J 7 bases short, with 15 bases between. Looked up from germline, CDR1 is SEHNR and CDR2 is FQNEAQ (reference sequence). The CDR3 spans 14 residues. The CDR3 nucleotides are TGTGCCAGCAGCCCCGCCAGGGGACAAAATGAGCAGTTCTTC. Amino acid sequence: CASSPARGQNEQFF.

The chain links TRBV29-1 to TRBJ2-7, with D tentatively TRBD1 or TRBD2 (5 bases each). The V end was cut by 1 base, the J end by 4 bases, with 11 bases between. CDR1 and CDR2 (germline): SQVTM, ANQGSEA. There are 13 residues in the CDR3. The CDR3 spells CSVEGGSLYEQYF. Written as DNA, the CDR3 is TGCAGCGTTGAAGGGGGGAGCTTATACGAGCAGTACTTC.

By share, this clonotype ranks as medium-sized. The chain joins TRBV5-4 to TRBJ2-7, with 8 bases aligning to TRBD2. The junction had 3 bases not matched to a gene; V was cut back by 2 bases and J by 5 bases. The CDR3 runs to 13 residues. The germline CDR1 and CDR2 sequences are SGHNT and YYREEE (reference sequence). The CDR3 loop is CASSLAGENEQYF. CDR3 nucleotide sequence: TGTGCCAGCAGCTTAGCGGGAGAAAACGAGCAGTACTTC.